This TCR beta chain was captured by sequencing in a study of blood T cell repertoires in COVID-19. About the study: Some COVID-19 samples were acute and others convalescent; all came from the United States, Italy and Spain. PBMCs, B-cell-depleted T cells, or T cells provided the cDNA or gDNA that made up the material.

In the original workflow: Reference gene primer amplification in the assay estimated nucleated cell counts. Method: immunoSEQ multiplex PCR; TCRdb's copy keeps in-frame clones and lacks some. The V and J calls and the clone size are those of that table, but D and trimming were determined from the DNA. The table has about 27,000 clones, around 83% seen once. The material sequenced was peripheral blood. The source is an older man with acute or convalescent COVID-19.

The chain's CDR3 is CASSLNNYNEQFF. The CDR3, as DNA: TGTGCCAGCAGCTTAAACAACTACAATGAGCAGTTCTTC. J is TRBJ2-1 and V is TRBV11-3, with unresolved D. Per germline, CDR1 SGHNT and CDR2 YENEEA. The CDR3 length is 13 residues. V was shortened by 2 bases and J by 3 bases, with 5 bases between the two germline ends.